The rows below give T cell receptor beta chains drawn from one sample of a study of technical replicates of blood from a handful of donors. The method was immunoSEQ multiplex PCR; TCRdb's version includes in-frame clones alone and lacks a portion of them. Of 95,000 to 100,000 clones detected, 90% to 96% appear once; the ten largest clones hold 0.2% to 0.25%. Sequenced input: T cells isolated from PBMCs. Receptor source: a human donor in good health. Each CDR3 is given with its conserved first and last residue. Fields, in order: J gene, V gene, D gene, CDR3 protein. The D gene is left open where the match is weak.

j_call: TRBJ2-7
v_call: TRBV7-9
d_call: TRBD1
cdr3_aa: CASSGQGLSLYHYEQYF

j_call: TRBJ1-4
v_call: TRBV6-1
d_call: NA
cdr3_aa: CASTFGSMKEKLFF

j_call: TRBJ2-3
v_call: TRBV28
d_call: TRBD1
cdr3_aa: CASSLSQDRGLAFF

j_call: TRBJ2-2
v_call: TRBV29-1
d_call: NA
cdr3_aa: CSAHLGGSGELFF

j_call: TRBJ1-2
v_call: TRBV6-5
d_call: NA
cdr3_aa: CASSFQSGLYGYTF

j_call: TRBJ2-1
v_call: TRBV11-2
d_call: NA
cdr3_aa: CASSLESRLVMSTFF

j_call: TRBJ2-5
v_call: TRBV27
d_call: TRBD2
cdr3_aa: CASKGTSGIGGETQYF

j_call: TRBJ2-7
v_call: TRBV7-9
d_call: TRBD1
cdr3_aa: CASSLRGQGNYYEQYF

j_call: TRBJ1-4
v_call: TRBV15
d_call: TRBD1
cdr3_aa: CATSRGIGTGIANEKLFF

j_call: TRBJ2-4
v_call: TRBV11-2
d_call: NA
cdr3_aa: CASSTGERRNIQYF

j_call: TRBJ2-1
v_call: TRBV5-1
d_call: TRBD2
cdr3_aa: CASSWGSGRMNDEQFF

j_call: TRBJ2-5
v_call: TRBV5-5
d_call: NA
cdr3_aa: CASSPLATMETQYF

j_call: TRBJ2-1
v_call: TRBV9
d_call: NA
cdr3_aa: CASSPTGGGAYNEQFF

j_call: TRBJ2-6
v_call: TRBV19
d_call: NA
cdr3_aa: CASSALTQGSRSGANVLTF

j_call: TRBJ2-1
v_call: TRBV4-1
d_call: NA
cdr3_aa: CASSQESDSSSYNEQFF

j_call: TRBJ2-1
v_call: TRBV5-4
d_call: NA
cdr3_aa: CASSPPWGVGEQFF

j_call: TRBJ1-1
v_call: TRBV30
d_call: NA
cdr3_aa: CAWNAPPSTEAFF

j_call: TRBJ1-1
v_call: TRBV10-1
d_call: TRBD1
cdr3_aa: CASSAGTVWNTEAFF

j_call: TRBJ1-5
v_call: TRBV9
d_call: TRBD1
cdr3_aa: CASSARDSYQPQHF

j_call: TRBJ2-5
v_call: TRBV30
d_call: NA
cdr3_aa: CAWSEWAGGETQYF

j_call: TRBJ2-1
v_call: TRBV5-4
d_call: NA
cdr3_aa: CASSLIGGTPNEQFF

j_call: TRBJ1-2
v_call: TRBV28
d_call: TRBD1
cdr3_aa: CASSLLLVGDSDRASWGYGYTF

j_call: TRBJ2-1
v_call: TRBV7-9
d_call: TRBD1
cdr3_aa: CASSLVGQGINEQFF

j_call: TRBJ2-3
v_call: TRBV7-2
d_call: TRBD2
cdr3_aa: CASSSSTSGEDTQYF

j_call: TRBJ2-7
v_call: TRBV6-5
d_call: NA
cdr3_aa: CASMTRGNSAFKQYF

j_call: TRBJ2-7
v_call: TRBV7-8
d_call: TRBD2
cdr3_aa: CASSFLGGVLGEQYF

j_call: TRBJ1-1
v_call: TRBV9
d_call: TRBD1
cdr3_aa: CASSVDLLQGLDTEAFF

j_call: TRBJ2-1
v_call: TRBV28
d_call: NA
cdr3_aa: CASSLGVFLGGPIRSEQFF

j_call: TRBJ2-2
v_call: TRBV27
d_call: TRBD2
cdr3_aa: CASSLTGGDTGELFF

j_call: TRBJ2-7
v_call: TRBV11-2
d_call: NA
cdr3_aa: CASSLAARGIEQYF

j_call: TRBJ2-1
v_call: TRBV2
d_call: TRBD1
cdr3_aa: CASSADRGAHNEQFF

j_call: TRBJ1-2
v_call: TRBV2
d_call: NA
cdr3_aa: CASSAFGYTF

j_call: TRBJ2-3
v_call: TRBV5-1
d_call: TRBD1
cdr3_aa: CASSPRGTELTDTQYF

j_call: TRBJ1-2
v_call: TRBV5-4
d_call: NA
cdr3_aa: CASSRSLPNYGYTF

j_call: TRBJ2-6
v_call: TRBV19
d_call: NA
cdr3_aa: CASTDFRPYAGANVLTF

j_call: TRBJ2-7
v_call: TRBV7-9
d_call: TRBD2
cdr3_aa: CASSISGGYEQYF

j_call: TRBJ1-3
v_call: TRBV6-1
d_call: NA
cdr3_aa: CASAAGLSGNTIYF

j_call: TRBJ2-5
v_call: TRBV30
d_call: TRBD1
cdr3_aa: CALRTGPGETQYF

j_call: TRBJ2-3
v_call: TRBV7-8
d_call: NA
cdr3_aa: CASSLVGLHTDTQYF

j_call: TRBJ2-1
v_call: TRBV2
d_call: TRBD2
cdr3_aa: CASTLEGTSANEQFF

j_call: TRBJ2-1
v_call: TRBV11-2
d_call: NA
cdr3_aa: CASSMTGLNNEQFF

j_call: TRBJ2-2
v_call: TRBV10-3
d_call: TRBD1
cdr3_aa: CATGDRAGGELFF

j_call: TRBJ2-3
v_call: TRBV7-9
d_call: TRBD2
cdr3_aa: CASSPSGSTDTQYF

j_call: TRBJ1-2
v_call: TRBV2
d_call: TRBD1
cdr3_aa: CASTTGGLGYTF

j_call: TRBJ1-2
v_call: TRBV7-6
d_call: TRBD1
cdr3_aa: CASSPYRGQDGYTF

j_call: TRBJ2-2
v_call: TRBV6-5
d_call: NA
cdr3_aa: CASSYGPGELFF

j_call: TRBJ2-7
v_call: TRBV27
d_call: TRBD1
cdr3_aa: CASSHTGTGSYEQYF

j_call: TRBJ2-7
v_call: TRBV10-2
d_call: NA
cdr3_aa: CASSFTGTRYEQYF

j_call: TRBJ2-5
v_call: TRBV5-1
d_call: NA
cdr3_aa: CASSFEETQYF